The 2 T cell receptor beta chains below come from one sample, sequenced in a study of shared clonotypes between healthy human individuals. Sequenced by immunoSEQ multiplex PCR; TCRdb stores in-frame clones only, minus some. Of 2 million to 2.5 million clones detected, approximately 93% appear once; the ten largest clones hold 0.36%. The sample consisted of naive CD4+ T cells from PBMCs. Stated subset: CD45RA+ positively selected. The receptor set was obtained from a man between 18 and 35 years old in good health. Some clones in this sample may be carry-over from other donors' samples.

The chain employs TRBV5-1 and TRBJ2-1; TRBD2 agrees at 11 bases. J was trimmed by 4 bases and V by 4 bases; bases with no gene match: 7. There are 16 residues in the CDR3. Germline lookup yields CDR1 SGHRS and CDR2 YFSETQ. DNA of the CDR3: TGCGCCAGCAGCCCCGTAGCGGGAGGGTCGTACAATGAGCAGTTCTTC. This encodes CASSPVAGGSYNEQFF.

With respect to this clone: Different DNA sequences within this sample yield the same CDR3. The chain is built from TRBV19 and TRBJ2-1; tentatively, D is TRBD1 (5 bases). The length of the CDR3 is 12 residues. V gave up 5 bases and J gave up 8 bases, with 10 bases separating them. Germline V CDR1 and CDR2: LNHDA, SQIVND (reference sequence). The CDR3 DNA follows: TGTGCCAGTAGTGGTAGGGGCGATGAGCAGTTCTTC. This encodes CASSGRGDEQFF.